This T cell receptor (beta chain) was sequenced in a study of blood T cell repertoires in COVID-19. TCRdb's copy holds only in-frame clones and misses some; the assay was immunoSEQ multiplex PCR. The table lists a few hundred thousand clones, around nine tenths of them singletons. About this clone itself: One end of the junction fails to match germline, which may point to a read error.

Germline V gives CDR1 DFQATT, CDR2 SNEGSKA (reference sequence). The CDR3 length is 11 residues. Two consecutive negative NP/OP PCR tests, clearance, or resolved symptoms defined Cohort 3 recovery. Sequencing was done on a sample of PBMCs or T cells enriched from blood (not recorded which). The TCR was taken from a woman aged 40 to 55 who had recovered from COVID-19. The chain uses TRBV20-1 and TRBJ1-2; D may be TRBD1 (5 bases). CDR3 DNA: TGCAGTGCTCCGGGGGAGTATCATCTCGCCTTC. Protein: CSAPGEYHLAF.